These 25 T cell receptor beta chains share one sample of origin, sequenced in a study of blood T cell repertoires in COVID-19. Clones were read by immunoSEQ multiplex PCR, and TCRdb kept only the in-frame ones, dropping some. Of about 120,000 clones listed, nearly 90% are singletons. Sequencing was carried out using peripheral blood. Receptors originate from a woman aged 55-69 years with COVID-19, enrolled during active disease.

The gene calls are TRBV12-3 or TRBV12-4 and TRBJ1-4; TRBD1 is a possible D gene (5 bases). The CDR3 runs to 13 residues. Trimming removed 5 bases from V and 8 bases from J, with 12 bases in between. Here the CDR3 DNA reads TGTGCCAGCAGTAACAGGAAAGGCGAAAAACTGTTTTTT. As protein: CASSNRKGEKLFF.

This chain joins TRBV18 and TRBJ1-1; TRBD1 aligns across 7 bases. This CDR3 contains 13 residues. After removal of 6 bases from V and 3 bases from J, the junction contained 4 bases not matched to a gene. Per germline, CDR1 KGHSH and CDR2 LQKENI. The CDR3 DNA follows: TGTGCCAGCTCCCAGGGGGTGGACACTGAAGCTTTCTTT. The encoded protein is CASSQGVDTEAFF.

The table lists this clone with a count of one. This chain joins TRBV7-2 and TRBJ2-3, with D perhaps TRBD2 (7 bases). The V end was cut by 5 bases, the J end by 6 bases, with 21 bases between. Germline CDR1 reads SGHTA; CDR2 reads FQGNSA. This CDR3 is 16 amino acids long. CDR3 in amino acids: CASSVNSGGKVDTQYF. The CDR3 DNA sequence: TGTGCCAGCAGCGTCAACTCGGGGGGCAAGGTTGATACGCAGTATTTT.

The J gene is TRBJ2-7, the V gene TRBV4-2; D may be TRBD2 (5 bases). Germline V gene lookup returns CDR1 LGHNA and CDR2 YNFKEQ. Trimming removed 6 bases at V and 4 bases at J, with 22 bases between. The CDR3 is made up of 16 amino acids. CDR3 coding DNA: TGTGCCAGCAGTAATACCCAGCAGCGGAGTATATACGAGCAGTACTTC. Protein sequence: CASSNTQQRSIYEQYF.

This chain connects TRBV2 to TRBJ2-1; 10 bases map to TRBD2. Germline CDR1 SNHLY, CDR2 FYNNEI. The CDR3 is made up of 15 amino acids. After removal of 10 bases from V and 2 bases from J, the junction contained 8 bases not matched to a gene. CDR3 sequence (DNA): TGTGCCACTGGGGGTAGCGGGGGGACCTACAATGAGCAGTTCTTC. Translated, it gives CATGGSGGTYNEQFF.

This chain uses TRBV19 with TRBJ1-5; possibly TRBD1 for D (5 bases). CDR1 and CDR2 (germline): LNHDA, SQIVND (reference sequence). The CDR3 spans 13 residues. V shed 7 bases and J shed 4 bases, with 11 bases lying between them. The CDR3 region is CASTPGHNQPQHF. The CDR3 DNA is TGTGCCAGTACCCCAGGGCATAATCAGCCCCAGCATTTT.

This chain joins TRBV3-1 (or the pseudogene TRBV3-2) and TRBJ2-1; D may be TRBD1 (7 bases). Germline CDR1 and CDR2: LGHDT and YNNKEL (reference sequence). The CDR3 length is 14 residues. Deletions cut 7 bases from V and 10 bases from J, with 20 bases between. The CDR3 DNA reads TGTGCCAGCAACCTACAGGGGAGGTCTTGGGAGCAGTTCTTC. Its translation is CASNLQGRSWEQFF.

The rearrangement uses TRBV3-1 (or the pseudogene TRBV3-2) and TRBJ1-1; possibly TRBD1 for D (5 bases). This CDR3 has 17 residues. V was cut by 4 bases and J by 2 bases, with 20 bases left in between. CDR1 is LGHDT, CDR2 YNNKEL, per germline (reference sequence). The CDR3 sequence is CASSPKQAQNVNTEAFF. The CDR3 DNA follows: TGTGCCAGCAGCCCAAAACAGGCCCAAAACGTAAACACTGAAGCTTTCTTT.

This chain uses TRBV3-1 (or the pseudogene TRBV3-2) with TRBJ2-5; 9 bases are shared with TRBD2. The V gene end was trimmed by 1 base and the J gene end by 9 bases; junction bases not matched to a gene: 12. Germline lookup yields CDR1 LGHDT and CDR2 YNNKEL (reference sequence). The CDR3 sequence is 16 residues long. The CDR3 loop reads CASSQGSGGLSGAQYF. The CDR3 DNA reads TGTGCCAGCAGCCAAGGCAGCGGGGGGTTATCAGGGGCCCAGTACTTC.

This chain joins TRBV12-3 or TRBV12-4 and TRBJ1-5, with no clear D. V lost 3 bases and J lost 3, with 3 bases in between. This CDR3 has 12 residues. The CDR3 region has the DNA TGTGCCAGCAGTTTTAACAATCAGCCCCAGCATTTT. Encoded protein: CASSFNNQPQHF.

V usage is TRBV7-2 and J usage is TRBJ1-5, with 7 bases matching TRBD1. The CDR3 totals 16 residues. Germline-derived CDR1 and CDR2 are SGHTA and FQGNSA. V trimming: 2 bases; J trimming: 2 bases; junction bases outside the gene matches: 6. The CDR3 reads CASSLTGAVGNQPQHF. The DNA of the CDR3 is TGTGCCAGCAGCTTAACAGGGGCGGTTGGCAATCAGCCCCAGCATTTT.

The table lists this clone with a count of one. CDR3: CAGAGVSGNTIYF. The CDR3 bases are TGTGCCGGGGCGGGGGTCTCTGGAAACACCATATATTTT. The chain employs TRBV30 and TRBJ1-3, with D possibly matching TRBD1 (5 bases). CDR1 is GTSNPN and CDR2 is SVGIG in the germline V gene (reference sequence). The CDR3 sequence is 13 residues long. V lost 8 bases, J lost 0 bases, and 11 bases lay in between.

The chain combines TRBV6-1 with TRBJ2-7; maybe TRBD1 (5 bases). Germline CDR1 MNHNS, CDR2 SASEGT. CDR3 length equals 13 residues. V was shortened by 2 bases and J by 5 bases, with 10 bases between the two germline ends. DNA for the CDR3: TGTGCCAGCAGTGAAATATGGGGCAACGAGCAGTACTTC. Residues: CASSEIWGNEQYF.

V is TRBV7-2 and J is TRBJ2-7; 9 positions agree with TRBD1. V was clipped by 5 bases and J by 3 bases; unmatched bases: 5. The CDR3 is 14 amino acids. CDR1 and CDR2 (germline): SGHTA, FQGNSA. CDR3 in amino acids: CASSLRDRDYEQYF. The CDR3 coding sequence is TGTGCCAGCAGCCTCCGGGACAGGGACTACGAGCAGTACTTC. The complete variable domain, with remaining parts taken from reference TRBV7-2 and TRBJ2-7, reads GAGVSQSPSNKVTEKGKDVELRCDPISGHTALYWYRQSLGQGLEFLIYFQGNSAPDKSGLPSDRFSAERTGGSVSTLTIQRTQQEDSAVYLCASSLRDRDYEQYFGPGTRLTVT.

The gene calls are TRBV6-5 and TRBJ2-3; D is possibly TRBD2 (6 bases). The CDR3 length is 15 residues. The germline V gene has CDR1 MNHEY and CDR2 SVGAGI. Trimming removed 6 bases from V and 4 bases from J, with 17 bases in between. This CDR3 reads CASSLNWGVADTQYF. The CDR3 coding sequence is TGTGCCAGCAGCCTTAATTGGGGGGTTGCAGATACGCAGTATTTT.

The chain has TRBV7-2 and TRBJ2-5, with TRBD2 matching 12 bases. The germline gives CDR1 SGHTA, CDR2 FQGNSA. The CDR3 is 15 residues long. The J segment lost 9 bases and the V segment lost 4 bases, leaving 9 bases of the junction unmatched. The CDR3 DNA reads TGTGCCAGCAGCTGGGGACTAGCGGGCCGGTGGGCCCAGTACTTC. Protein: CASSWGLAGRWAQYF.

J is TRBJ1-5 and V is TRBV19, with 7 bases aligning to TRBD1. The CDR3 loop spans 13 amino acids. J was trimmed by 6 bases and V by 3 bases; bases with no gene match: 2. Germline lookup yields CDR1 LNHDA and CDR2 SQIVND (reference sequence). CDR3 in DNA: TGTGCCAGTAGTATCGACAGGGCTCAGCCCCAGCATTTT. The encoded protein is CASSIDRAQPQHF.

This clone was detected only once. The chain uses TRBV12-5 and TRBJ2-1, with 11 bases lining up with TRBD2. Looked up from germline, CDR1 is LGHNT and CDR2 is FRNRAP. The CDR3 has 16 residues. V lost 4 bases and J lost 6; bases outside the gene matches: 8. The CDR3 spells CASGSLAGGPINEQFF. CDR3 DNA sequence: TGTGCTAGTGGTTCTCTAGCGGGGGGCCCTATCAATGAGCAGTTCTTC.

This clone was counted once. As DNA, the CDR3 is TGTGCCAGCAGCCAGGAGGGGAGCACCGGGGAGCTGTTTTTT. It specifies CASSQEGSTGELFF. The J gene is TRBJ2-2, the V gene TRBV14; a possible D gene is TRBD2 (6 bases). Germline lookup yields CDR1 SGHDN and CDR2 FVKESK. The CDR3 contains 14 residues. Trimming stripped 3 bases from V and 4 bases from J, with 9 bases between.

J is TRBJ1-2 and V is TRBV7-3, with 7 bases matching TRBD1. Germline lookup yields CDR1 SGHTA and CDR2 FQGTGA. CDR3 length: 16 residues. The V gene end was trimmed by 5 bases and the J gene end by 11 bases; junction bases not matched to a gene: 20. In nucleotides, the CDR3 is TGTGCCAGCAGCCAAAACGCGGTGTCCGGGACAGCGAGTTACACCTTC. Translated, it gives CASSQNAVSGTASYTF.

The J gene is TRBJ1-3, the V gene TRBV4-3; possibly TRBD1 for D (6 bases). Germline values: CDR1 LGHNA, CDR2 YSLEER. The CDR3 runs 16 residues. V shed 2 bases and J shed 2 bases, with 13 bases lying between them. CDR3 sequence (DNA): TGCGCCAGCAGCCAAAGCCAGGGGTTTACTGGAAACACCATATATTTT. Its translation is CASSQSQGFTGNTIYF.

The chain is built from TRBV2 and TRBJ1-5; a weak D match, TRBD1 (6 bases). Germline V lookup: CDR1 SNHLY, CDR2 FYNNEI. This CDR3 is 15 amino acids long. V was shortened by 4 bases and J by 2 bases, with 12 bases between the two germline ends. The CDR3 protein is CASSGRQARNQPQHF. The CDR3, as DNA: TGTGCCAGCAGTGGCAGACAGGCGCGCAATCAGCCCCAGCATTTT.

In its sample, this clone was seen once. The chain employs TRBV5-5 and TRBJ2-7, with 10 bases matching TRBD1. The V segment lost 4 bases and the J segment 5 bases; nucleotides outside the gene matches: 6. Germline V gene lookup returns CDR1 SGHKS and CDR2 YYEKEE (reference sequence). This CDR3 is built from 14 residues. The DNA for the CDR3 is TGTGCCAGCAGCACCCGGACAGGGGGAAACGAGCAGTACTTC. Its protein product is CASSTRTGGNEQYF.

CDR3 protein: CASSFPGTSGGSSYNEQFF. CDR3 sequence (DNA): TGTGCCAGCAGCTTCCCCGGGACTAGCGGGGGGAGCTCCTACAATGAGCAGTTCTTC. The chain links TRBV7-2 to TRBJ2-1; 15 bases line up with TRBD2. V dropped 3 bases and J dropped 0; count of bases not matched to a gene: 6. Germline V gene sequence: CDR1 SGHTA, CDR2 FQGNSA. This CDR3 comprises 19 residues.

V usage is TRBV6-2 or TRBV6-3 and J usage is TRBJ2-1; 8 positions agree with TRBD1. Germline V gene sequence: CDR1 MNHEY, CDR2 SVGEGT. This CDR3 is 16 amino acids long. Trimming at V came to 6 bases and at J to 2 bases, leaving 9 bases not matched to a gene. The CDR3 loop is CASSKSPGQAYNEQFF. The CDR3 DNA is TGTGCCAGCAGCAAGTCACCGGGACAGGCCTACAATGAGCAGTTCTTC.